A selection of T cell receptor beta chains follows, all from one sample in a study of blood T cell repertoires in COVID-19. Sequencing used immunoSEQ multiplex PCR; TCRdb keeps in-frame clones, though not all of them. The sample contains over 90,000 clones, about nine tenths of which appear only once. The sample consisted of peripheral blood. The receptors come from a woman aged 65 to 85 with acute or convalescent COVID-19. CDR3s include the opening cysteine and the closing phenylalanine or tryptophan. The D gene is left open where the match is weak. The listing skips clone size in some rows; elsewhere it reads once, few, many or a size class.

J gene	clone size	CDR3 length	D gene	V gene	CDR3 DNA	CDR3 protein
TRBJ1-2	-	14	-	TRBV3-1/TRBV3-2	TGTGCCAGCAGCCAAGTTAGCGCTCCCTATGGCTACACCTTC	CASSQVSAPYGYTF
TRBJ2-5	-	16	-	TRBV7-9	TGTGCCAGCAGCCTTCCACCATACAGGGTGCAAGAGACCCAGTACTTC	CASSLPPYRVQETQYF
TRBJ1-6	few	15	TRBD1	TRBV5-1	TGCGCCAGCAGCTTGGCCGGGACAGGCGATTCACCCCTCCACTTT	CASSLAGTGDSPLHF
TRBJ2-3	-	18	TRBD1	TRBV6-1	TGTGCCAGCAGTGAGTCAGGCTGGGGAACAGGGGGCTCAGATACGCAGTATTTT	CASSESGWGTGGSDTQYF
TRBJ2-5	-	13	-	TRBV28	TGTGCCAGCAGCTCCCCCCCAGGGCAGACCCAGTACTTC	CASSSPPGQTQYF
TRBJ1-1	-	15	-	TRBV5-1	TGCGCCAGCAGCATAGGAGCCAGCCTGAACACTGAAGCTTTCTTT	CASSIGASLNTEAFF
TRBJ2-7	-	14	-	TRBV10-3	TGTGCCATCAGCTTCAGGGTACCCAACTACGAGCAGTACTTC	CAISFRVPNYEQYF
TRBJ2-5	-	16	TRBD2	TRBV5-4	TGTGCCAGCAGCAAACGGACTAGCGGACGCCAAGAGACCCAGTACTTC	CASSKRTSGRQETQYF
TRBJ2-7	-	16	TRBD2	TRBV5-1	TGCGCCAGCAGCGTTGGGACTAGCGGGAGTAAGTACGAGCAGTACTTC	CASSVGTSGSKYEQYF
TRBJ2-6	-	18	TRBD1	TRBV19	TGTGCCAGTAGCCCAGCCGGGACAGGGAGGTCTGGGGCCAACGTCCTGACTTTC	CASSPAGTGRSGANVLTF